This paragraph covers one TCR beta chain sequence. Its antigen is currently unknown. MiXCR, applied by TCRdb to the reads, yields one record per CDR3 protein. The data hold hundreds of thousands of distinct CDR3 sequences, with roughly 33% observed a single time. This sample was taken from a study of T cell repertoires in cytomegalovirus infection. Across the study: Matching HLA type and CMV infection were both indicated by public TCR beta signatures.

Study conclusions and caveats: The cumulative frequency of public TCR beta families distinguished individuals who carried CMV together with the relevant HLA. Clonotypes of TCR beta that were HLA-C-restricted and CMV-specific dominated the ex vivo response.

Germline CDR1 and CDR2: MNHEY and SVGEGT. The CDR3 is made up of 15 amino acids. V lost 0 bases, J lost 2 bases, and 11 bases lay in between. This TCR came from a human donor in good health (CMV status not recorded). Some clones in this sample may be carry-over from other donors' samples. The sequenced sample was cultured PBMCs, obtained from culture after CMV antigen stimulation. This chain connects TRBV6-2 or TRBV6-3 to TRBJ2-7, with D perhaps matching TRBD1 or TRBD2 (5 bases each). This CDR3 reads CASSYSSRDPYEQYF. The DNA of the CDR3 is TGTGCCAGCAGTTACTCGAGTCGGGACCCCTACGAGCAGTACTTC.